This entry concerns a single T cell receptor (beta chain). Its specificity is not known. CDR3 length equals 13 residues. The J segment lost 6 bases and the V segment lost 10 bases, leaving 10 bases of the junction unmatched. It was with unique molecular identifiers that the TCRbeta library was prepared. TCRdb analysed the PCR reads with MiXCR anew, one entry per CDR3 protein. The sample includes under 450,000 distinct CDR3 sequences, roughly 17% seen only once; the top ten take roughly 29%. This entry belongs to a study of T-cell reconstitution after alpha-beta-depleted transplantation in children. Study-wide findings and caveats: T cells produced anew were the main source of T-cell counts and diversity one year after transplant.

The source of this sequence is a boy in the first two years of life who had a stem cell transplant for Wiskott-Aldrich syndrome, so the T cells may come from the graft donor. The chain couples TRBV12-3 or TRBV12-4 to TRBJ2-3, with 7 bases identical to TRBD1. Sequences were derived from PBMCs, mostly from graft donor cells, sampled 360 days after TCRalphabeta/CD19-depleted stem cell transplant. CDR3 region: CATRPGGVDTQYF. The CDR3, as DNA: TGTGCCACCCGACCAGGGGGTGTGGATACGCAGTATTTT.